This T cell receptor beta chain came from a study of T cells in localized non-small cell lung cancer. Note on this clone: Its antigen is not identified.

CDR3 length: 13 residues. Germline CDR1 reads MRHNA; CDR2 reads SNTAGT. V was cut by 4 bases and J by 6 bases, with 12 bases left in between. General study findings and limits: Researchers found a median around 59 of the top 100 tumor clones in adjacent lung.

Data came from immunoSEQ multiplex PCR; TCRdb stores just in-frame clones and leaves some out. The top ten hold over 12% of the sample, which has approximately 28,000 clones, around nine tenths seen once. The origin of this receptor is a female donor at least 60 years old with stage II squamous cell lung carcinoma. The chain combines TRBV6-4 with TRBJ1-1; D is possibly TRBD1 (5 bases). The source was peripheral blood, collected before any cancer treatment. The CDR3 here is CASSGQPGAEAFF. CDR3 coding DNA: TGTGCCAGCAGTGGACAGCCCGGGGCTGAAGCTTTCTTT.